This is a list of T cell receptor beta chains from one sample in a study of cytomegalovirus exposure and HLA in healthy donors. TCRdb's copy holds only in-frame clones and misses some; the assay was immunoSEQ multiplex PCR. The data show around 190,000 clones, around nine tenths seen once. Input material: PBMCs. These TCRs come from a woman aged 25 to 39 in good health and CMV-seronegative. Both conserved end residues are part of each CDR3. The D gene is left open where the match is weak. The listing skips clone size in some rows; elsewhere it reads once, few, many or a size class.

clone_size | d_call | j_call | v_call | cdr3_nt | cdr3_aa
few | - | TRBJ2-3 | TRBV29-1 | TGCAGCGTTGAGGTGGCCACAGATACGCAGTATTTT | CSVEVATDTQYF
- | - | TRBJ2-6 | TRBV29-1 | TGCAGCGTTGTCCCAGACTCTGGGGCCAACGTCCTGACTTTC | CSVVPDSGANVLTF
- | - | TRBJ2-3 | TRBV4-1 | TGCGCCAGCAGTAAACTAGAAGGGGATACGCAGTATTTT | CASSKLEGDTQYF
- | - | TRBJ2-7 | TRBV27 | TGTGCCAGCAGTCTCCGGGACTCTGCCCACGAGCAGTACTTC | CASSLRDSAHEQYF
- | - | TRBJ1-4 | TRBV6-6 | TGTGCCAGCTATCGAACAGGTTCAACTAATGAAAAACTGTTTTTT | CASYRTGSTNEKLFF
- | - | TRBJ1-1 | TRBV4-1 | TGCGCCAGCAGCCAAGAAGAAGCAGGGGTCTTGAACACTGAAGCTTTCTTT | CASSQEEAGVLNTEAFF
once | TRBD1 | TRBJ2-7 | TRBV7-9 | TGTGCCAGCAGCTTAGATGGGACAGGGTACGAGCAGTACTTC | CASSLDGTGYEQYF
- | TRBD2 | TRBJ2-1 | TRBV29-1 | TGCAGCGTGGATAACCCTAGCGGGGGGGCCAACAATGAGCAGTTCTTC | CSVDNPSGGANNEQFF
- | TRBD2 | TRBJ2-1 | TRBV19 | TGTGCCAGCACTAGCGGGGGGGCCGACGAGCAGTTCTTC | CASTSGGADEQFF
- | TRBD1 | TRBJ1-5 | TRBV15 | TGTGCCACCAGCGCATGGACAGGGGGCAATCAGCCCCAGCATTTT | CATSAWTGGNQPQHF